The clone carrying this T cell receptor (beta chain) was found many times. No antigen is known for it. Genomic DNA provided the template from which TCR beta VDJ and CDR3 profiles were obtained. TCRdb passed the reads through MiXCR, listing each CDR3 protein once. The sample shows about 220,000 distinct CDR3 sequences, 34% of them seen only once. CDR1 and CDR2 (germline): KGHDR, SFDVKD. The V segment lost 10 bases and the J segment 6 bases; nucleotides outside the gene matches: 8. CDR3 length: 14 amino acids. The data originate from a study of CD8+CD57+ T cells in acquired aplastic anemia. Study in general: Healthy donors yielded roughly 9.9 million CD4+ cell reads on average. Overall study findings and caveats: Patients were compared with controls for CD8+ Simpson's diversity, and no significant difference emerged.

The TCR comes from a human donor in good health, serving as a control. Specimen: sorted CD4+, CD8+, or CD8+CD57+ T cells (not recorded which) from PBMCs. The chain couples TRBV24-1 to TRBJ2-1, with 10 bases aligning to TRBD1. The CDR3 DNA follows: TGTGCCACTGCCGCCCGGGACAGGGGCAATGAGCAGTTCTTC. Translating it yields CATAARDRGNEQFF.